A selection of T cell receptor beta chains follows, all from one sample in a study of blood T cell repertoires in COVID-19. The table came from immunoSEQ multiplex PCR; TCRdb's copy has only in-frame clones and leaves some out. Here the sample spans approximately 210,000 clones, about 91% being singletons. The sequenced sample was peripheral blood. All receptors derive from a woman aged 40 to 49 with acute or convalescent COVID-19. Both conserved end residues are part of each CDR3. Each record gives: J gene, V gene, CDR3 protein.

j_gene: TRBJ2-3
v_gene: TRBV12-5
CDR3aa: CASGLVLVWGGETDTQYF

j_gene: TRBJ1-1
v_gene: TRBV6-5
CDR3aa: CASHRGGGNTEAFF

j_gene: TRBJ2-3
v_gene: TRBV24-1
CDR3aa: CATSDFLTTLGDTQYF

j_gene: TRBJ1-4
v_gene: TRBV5-4
CDR3aa: CASSFNRATNEKLFF

j_gene: TRBJ1-1
v_gene: TRBV7-3
CDR3aa: CASSFGGRTEAFF

j_gene: TRBJ1-1
v_gene: TRBV5-5
CDR3aa: CASSLPQGPPVAFF

j_gene: TRBJ2-1
v_gene: TRBV7-8
CDR3aa: CASTSPSPGESGEQFF

j_gene: TRBJ1-1
v_gene: TRBV5-1
CDR3aa: CASSPSQDRATEAFF

j_gene: TRBJ2-5
v_gene: TRBV30
CDR3aa: CAWKTSGGVLYQETQYF

j_gene: TRBJ1-2
v_gene: TRBV7-8
CDR3aa: CASSLGAGANYGYTF

j_gene: TRBJ1-1
v_gene: TRBV5-3
CDR3aa: CARSLIGRTGNTEAFF

j_gene: TRBJ1-2
v_gene: TRBV29-1
CDR3aa: CSVVSRDYGYTF

j_gene: TRBJ2-1
v_gene: TRBV5-1
CDR3aa: CASSRTSSYNEQFF

j_gene: TRBJ1-4
v_gene: TRBV2
CDR3aa: CAIGGFANEKLFF

j_gene: TRBJ2-5
v_gene: TRBV18
CDR3aa: CASSLGTALETQYF

j_gene: TRBJ2-3
v_gene: TRBV18
CDR3aa: CASSLRSQHTDTQYF

j_gene: TRBJ1-5
v_gene: TRBV10-2
CDR3aa: CASSAAGYSNQPQHF

j_gene: TRBJ2-5
v_gene: TRBV10-3
CDR3aa: CAISETGLAGGLRETQYF

j_gene: TRBJ1-3
v_gene: TRBV4-2
CDR3aa: CASSQDFTASGNTIYF

j_gene: TRBJ1-1
v_gene: TRBV5-4
CDR3aa: CASSSTVNTEAFF

j_gene: TRBJ2-2
v_gene: TRBV7-9
CDR3aa: CASSFRTHTGELFF

j_gene: TRBJ2-3
v_gene: TRBV5-1
CDR3aa: CASSIAGDADTQYF

j_gene: TRBJ1-4
v_gene: TRBV18
CDR3aa: CASSPPAPLQGWEKLFF

j_gene: TRBJ1-2
v_gene: TRBV4-2
CDR3aa: CASSPYKGAGGYTF

j_gene: TRBJ1-6
v_gene: TRBV11-2
CDR3aa: CASSLVTGFSNSPLHF

j_gene: TRBJ1-1
v_gene: TRBV11-2
CDR3aa: CASSPLTLSEAFF

j_gene: TRBJ1-2
v_gene: TRBV6-5
CDR3aa: CASSYLLTGQGYGYTF

j_gene: TRBJ2-6
v_gene: TRBV2
CDR3aa: CASERSSGANVLTF

j_gene: TRBJ2-1
v_gene: TRBV19
CDR3aa: CASSSGLAGGLQFF

j_gene: TRBJ2-5
v_gene: TRBV6-5
CDR3aa: CASSYSSPQETQYF

j_gene: TRBJ1-3
v_gene: TRBV5-8
CDR3aa: CASSIGTGKYTIYF

j_gene: TRBJ2-5
v_gene: TRBV24-1
CDR3aa: CATSEALGETQYF

j_gene: TRBJ1-1
v_gene: TRBV12-5
CDR3aa: CASGLVLGSNTEAFF

j_gene: TRBJ1-2
v_gene: TRBV18
CDR3aa: CASSSSRGRGYTF

j_gene: TRBJ2-2
v_gene: TRBV9
CDR3aa: CARSGGGASTGELFF

j_gene: TRBJ1-6
v_gene: TRBV19
CDR3aa: CASSTSGSQGSPLHF

j_gene: TRBJ1-1
v_gene: TRBV27
CDR3aa: CASKLQGGSNTEAFF

j_gene: TRBJ2-5
v_gene: TRBV6-5
CDR3aa: CASSYRGVGQETQYF

j_gene: TRBJ1-1
v_gene: TRBV27
CDR3aa: CASSPLKGVRGRTEAFF

j_gene: TRBJ2-3
v_gene: TRBV7-9
CDR3aa: CASQLGDTQYF

j_gene: TRBJ2-3
v_gene: TRBV6-5
CDR3aa: CASSYHSGGATDTQYF

j_gene: TRBJ1-4
v_gene: TRBV5-1
CDR3aa: CASSVGQRNEKLFF

j_gene: TRBJ1-1
v_gene: TRBV24-1
CDR3aa: CATQDRGGGTEAFF

j_gene: TRBJ1-2
v_gene: TRBV27
CDR3aa: CASSAGTGGFIYGYTF

j_gene: TRBJ2-6
v_gene: TRBV19
CDR3aa: CASSRAVGSGANVLTF

j_gene: TRBJ1-3
v_gene: TRBV11-2
CDR3aa: CASSSGHPSSGNTIYF

j_gene: TRBJ1-1
v_gene: TRBV9
CDR3aa: CASSVGTGENTEAFF

j_gene: TRBJ2-3
v_gene: TRBV7-9
CDR3aa: CASSFSTDTQYF

j_gene: TRBJ1-2
v_gene: TRBV24-1
CDR3aa: CATGGGSLGYTF

j_gene: TRBJ1-6
v_gene: TRBV30
CDR3aa: CAWTQGAAGNSPLHF

j_gene: TRBJ1-5
v_gene: TRBV12-5
CDR3aa: CASGLAPGSQPQHF

j_gene: TRBJ1-1
v_gene: TRBV7-2
CDR3aa: CASSPRRDTEAFF

j_gene: TRBJ2-1
v_gene: TRBV6-5
CDR3aa: CASTEQYNEQFF

j_gene: TRBJ2-4
v_gene: TRBV10-3
CDR3aa: CAISEGTAKNIQYF

j_gene: TRBJ1-1
v_gene: TRBV5-5
CDR3aa: CASSLGVWESISTGAFF

j_gene: TRBJ1-5
v_gene: TRBV5-5
CDR3aa: CASSFDRGRGNQPQHF

j_gene: TRBJ1-1
v_gene: TRBV2
CDR3aa: CASRRDRGVNTEAFF

j_gene: TRBJ1-1
v_gene: TRBV15
CDR3aa: CATSTPGTGTNTEAFF

j_gene: TRBJ2-2
v_gene: TRBV19
CDR3aa: CASSIAGRHTGELFF

j_gene: TRBJ2-1
v_gene: TRBV3-1/TRBV3-2
CDR3aa: CASSQAVGKKENEQFF